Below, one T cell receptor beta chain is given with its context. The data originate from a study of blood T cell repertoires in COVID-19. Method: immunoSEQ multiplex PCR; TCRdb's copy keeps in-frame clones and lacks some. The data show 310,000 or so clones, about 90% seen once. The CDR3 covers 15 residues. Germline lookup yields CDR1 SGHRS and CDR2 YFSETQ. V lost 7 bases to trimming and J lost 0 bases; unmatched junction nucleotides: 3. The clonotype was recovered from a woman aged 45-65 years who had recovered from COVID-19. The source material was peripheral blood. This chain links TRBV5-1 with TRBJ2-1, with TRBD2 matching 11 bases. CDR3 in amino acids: CASGGLADSYNEQFF. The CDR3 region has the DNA TGCGCCAGCGGGGGACTAGCGGACTCCTACAATGAGCAGTTCTTC.